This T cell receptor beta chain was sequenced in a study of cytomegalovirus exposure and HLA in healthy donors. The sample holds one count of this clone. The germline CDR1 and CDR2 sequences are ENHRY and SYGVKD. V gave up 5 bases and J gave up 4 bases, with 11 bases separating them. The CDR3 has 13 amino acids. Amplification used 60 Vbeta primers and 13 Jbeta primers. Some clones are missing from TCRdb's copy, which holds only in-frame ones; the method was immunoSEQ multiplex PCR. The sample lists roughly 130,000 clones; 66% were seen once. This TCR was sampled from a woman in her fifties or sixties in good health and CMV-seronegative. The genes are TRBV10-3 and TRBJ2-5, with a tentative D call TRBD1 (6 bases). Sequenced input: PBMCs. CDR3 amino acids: CAISSTGRETQYF. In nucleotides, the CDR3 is TGTGCCATCAGTTCTACAGGGAGAGAGACCCAGTACTTC.